This T cell receptor (beta chain) was obtained from a study of CD8 T cells in Susac syndrome. Sequencing of TCR beta, carried out with a high-throughput approach, was applied to CD8+ and CD4+ T cells from the blood. CDR3 length: 13 residues. V was trimmed by 3 bases and J by 0 bases, leaving 9 bases between them. Germline CDR1 and CDR2: DFQATT and SNEGSKA (reference sequence). Random hexamers primed reverse transcription of roughly 0.5 to 1 ug RNA. Amplification of the TCR beta CDR3 was carried out by immunoSEQ multiplex PCR, which spanned a total of 54 Vbeta and 13 Jbeta segments. TCRdb redid the calling of the immunoSEQ multiplex PCR reads with MiXCR, one entry per CDR3 protein. The data hold 150,000 to 190,000 distinct CDR3 sequences, with over 95% observed a single time.

The receptor comes from a human donor with multiple sclerosis. What was sequenced was CD8+ T cells from PBMCs. The V call is TRBV20-1, the J call TRBJ2-7; no firm D call. CDR3 amino acids: CSASTTASYEQYF. CDR3 DNA: TGCAGTGCTAGTACGACGGCCTCCTACGAGCAGTACTTC.